This T cell receptor (beta chain) was documented in a study of cytomegalovirus exposure and HLA in healthy donors. Study-level results: Clusters of TCRs from the first cohort tended to co-occur in the 110 or so validation repertoires (as a later analysis found).

Here immunoSEQ multiplex PCR was the method, and the copy in TCRdb shows in-frame clones only, minus some. There are 100,000 to 150,000 clones in the sample; 95% to 97% occur only once, and 1.7% lies in the top ten. From germline, CDR1 is MDHEN and CDR2 SYDVKM. The CDR3 is made up of 15 amino acids. V gave up 5 bases and J gave up 6 bases, with 18 bases separating them. Worth noting for this clone: Its antigen is still unknown.

Sequences were obtained from PBMCs. The chain employs TRBV28 and TRBJ2-3; maybe TRBD2 (5 bases). This receptor was obtained from a man between 18 and 29 years old in good health and CMV-seronegative. The CDR3 protein is CASSLLLAGSDTQYF. The CDR3 nucleotides read TGTGCCAGCAGTCTCCTACTCGCGGGTTCGGATACGCAGTATTTT.